One and the same sample provided the 24 T cell receptor beta chains below, sequenced in a study of shared clonotypes between healthy human individuals. The table came from immunoSEQ multiplex PCR; TCRdb's copy has only in-frame clones and leaves some out. The repertoire holds 2 million to 2.5 million clones, with almost 96% as singletons. The source material was naive CD4+ T cells sorted from blood. Subset in this sample: CD45RA+ positively selected. These receptors were collected from a man between 18 and 29 years old in good health.

The V gene is TRBV5-1, the J gene TRBJ1-2, with 8 nucleotides matching TRBD1. There are 15 residues in the CDR3. The trim removed 4 bases at V and 0 bases at J, leaving 5 bases unmatched. Germline V gene lookup returns CDR1 SGHRS and CDR2 YFSETQ. The chain's CDR3 is CASSTGTGANYGYTF. The CDR3 DNA reads as TGCGCCAGCAGCACCGGGACAGGAGCTAACTATGGCTACACCTTC.

This chain links TRBV18 with TRBJ2-5; D is perhaps TRBD2 (5 bases). In germline, CDR1 is KGHSH, CDR2 LQKENI. With 4 bases removed from V and 7 bases from J, the gap between germline ends came to 10 bases. The CDR3 has 12 residues. The CDR3 DNA sequence: TGTGCCAGCTCACAAGACCGGGGGACCCAGTACTTC. This codes for CASSQDRGTQYF.

In its sample, this clone was seen a few times. The V gene is TRBV4-1, the J gene TRBJ1-6, with a possible D match to TRBD1 (5 bases). The CDR3 is made up of 16 amino acids. The V end was cut by 0 bases, the J end by 7 bases, with 13 bases between. Germline V gives CDR1 MGHRA, CDR2 YSYEKL. CDR3 residues: CASSQDSGGRNSPLHF. The DNA of the CDR3 is TGCGCCAGCAGCCAAGATTCGGGGGGTCGCAATTCACCCCTCCACTTT.

This sequence joins TRBV27 and TRBJ2-3; possible D gene TRBD2, 6 bases. Germline CDR1 MNHEY, CDR2 SMNVEV (reference sequence). V lost 4 bases and J lost 1, with 27 bases in between. The CDR3 has 20 residues. The chain's CDR3 is CASSSPTLRTGESRTDTQYF. The CDR3, as DNA: TGTGCCAGCAGTTCTCCTACTCTACGGACGGGGGAGTCGCGCACAGATACGCAGTATTTT.

The chain links TRBV6-1 to TRBJ1-6; TRBD1 is a possible D gene (6 bases). CDR1 MNHNS and CDR2 SASEGT come from the germline V gene. The CDR3 consists of 15 residues. Trimming left V 3 bases short and J 5 bases short, with 11 bases between. For the CDR3, the DNA is TGTGCCAGCAGTGATTGGGGGCATGATAATTCACCCCTCCACTTT. Its translation is CASSDWGHDNSPLHF.

This clone was recorded only once. The chain couples TRBV25-1 to TRBJ2-3, with TRBD2 matching 11 bases. Germline values: CDR1 MGHDK, CDR2 SYGVNS. The CDR3 is made up of 16 amino acids. Losses at the gene ends were 3 bases for V and 1 base for J; bases not matched to a gene: 3. Here the CDR3 reads CASSEPGLAGTDTQYF. The CDR3 bases are TGTGCCAGCAGTGAGCCGGGACTAGCGGGCACAGATACGCAGTATTTT.

The CDR3 is CASSLQGVDSYEQYF. DNA of the CDR3: TGCGCCAGCAGCTTACAGGGGGTGGACTCCTACGAGCAGTACTTC. The chain couples TRBV10-2 to TRBJ2-7; TRBD1 matches 8 bases. CDR1 is WSHSY, CDR2 SAAADI, per germline. With V trimmed by 6 bases and J by 0 bases, 7 bases remained unmatched. The CDR3 is made up of 15 amino acids.

Turning to this clone: Other DNA sequences in the same sample also yield this CDR3. V gene TRBV5-5 combines with J gene TRBJ2-7; 10 positions match TRBD1. Germline lookup yields CDR1 SGHKS and CDR2 YYEKEE (reference sequence). V trimming: 2 bases; J trimming: 4 bases; junction bases outside the gene matches: 3. The CDR3 covers 14 residues. The CDR3 coding sequence is TGTGCCAGCAGCTTCCGGGACAGGGGATACGAGCAGTACTTC. It is translated as CASSFRDRGYEQYF.

The chain couples TRBV7-2 to TRBJ2-7; possibly TRBD1 or TRBD2 for D (5 bases each). V lost 1 base, J lost 2 bases, and 12 bases lay in between. Germline V gives CDR1 SGHTA, CDR2 FQGNSA. CDR3 length: 15 amino acids. The CDR3 region is CASSLVGTQAYEQYF. In nucleotides, the CDR3 is TGTGCCAGCAGCTTAGTTGGGACCCAAGCCTACGAGCAGTACTTC.

Worth noting for this clone: Other nucleotide sequences from this sample produce the same CDR3. The V gene is TRBV10-2, the J gene TRBJ2-3, with D maybe TRBD1 (5 bases). V lost 6 bases to trimming and J lost 1 base, with 5 bases between them. CDR1 and CDR2 from the germline V gene are WSHSY and SAAADI. The CDR3 sequence is 12 residues long. CDR3 DNA sequence: TGCGCCAGCAGCAGGGGCACAGATACGCAGTATTTT. Translation gives CASSRGTDTQYF.

The rearrangement joins TRBV21-1 to TRBJ2-5; TRBD1, the table's D call, was not compared with the DNA. The J call may be in error: the DNA end matches TRBJ2-7 better. TRBV21-1 is reported as a pseudogene. The CDR3 has 14 residues. The CDR3: CASILRQEPYEQYF. Here the CDR3 DNA reads TGTGCCAGCATCCTCAGACAGGAGCCCTACGAGCAGTACTTC.

This chain joins TRBV27 and TRBJ2-2; D may correspond to TRBD1 or TRBD2 (6 bases each). Trimming shortened V by 6 bases and J by 7 bases, and 18 bases separated the two germline ends. Germline CDR1 is MNHEY and CDR2 is SMNVEV (reference sequence). The CDR3 is 15 residues long. CDR3 DNA: TGTGCCAGCAGCCCGGGTAGGGGGGTTGGCGGGGAGCTGTTTTTT. Translation gives CASSPGRGVGGELFF.

This chain connects TRBV5-1 to TRBJ2-7, with 15 nucleotides matching TRBD2. V was pared by 6 bases and J by 7 bases, with 5 bases of the junction left unmatched. This CDR3 contains 14 residues. Germline-derived CDR1 and CDR2 are SGHRS and YFSETQ. CDR3 DNA: TGCGCCAGCATCGAGGGACTAGCGGGAGGTGAGCAGTACTTC. This gives the protein CASIEGLAGGEQYF.

This clone is a singleton in its sample. The chain uses TRBV6-1 and TRBJ1-1; D possibly corresponds to TRBD1 (5 bases). CDR3 length equals 13 residues. Trimming stripped 6 bases from V and 0 bases from J, with 8 bases between. In germline, CDR1 is MNHNS, CDR2 SASEGT. The CDR3 here is CASRDTVNTEAFF. CDR3 nucleotide sequence: TGTGCCAGCAGGGACACCGTGAACACTGAAGCTTTCTTT.

This clone has just one count. V usage is TRBV7-2 and J usage is TRBJ2-7; D is undetermined. This CDR3 region has 14 residues. Germline V CDR1 and CDR2: SGHTA, FQGNSA. V lost 1 base to trimming and J lost 1 base, with 8 bases between them. The CDR3 loop reads CASSLVLQSYEQYF. In nucleotides, the CDR3 is TGTGCCAGCAGCTTAGTGTTACAGTCCTACGAGCAGTACTTC.

This clone was found once. This sequence joins TRBV27 and TRBJ1-4; D gene ambiguous. V was clipped by 2 bases and J by 5 bases, with 12 bases between them. Per the germline V gene, CDR1 is MNHEY and CDR2 is SMNVEV (reference sequence). CDR3 length: 15 amino acids. The CDR3 sequence: CASSLRRGSNEKLFF. CDR3 bases: TGTGCCAGCAGTTTAAGGAGAGGATCGAATGAAAAACTGTTTTTT.

This clone appeared a single time. CDR3 bases: TGTGCCAGTAGTATAGCCGACCTTTCACCCCTCCACTTT. This encodes CASSIADLSPLHF. The genes are TRBV19 and TRBJ1-6, with D uncertain. The CDR3 consists of 13 residues. Trimming left V 1 base short and J 9 bases short, with 7 bases between. Germline lookup yields CDR1 LNHDA and CDR2 SQIVND (reference sequence).

V is TRBV19 and J is TRBJ2-7, with D possibly matching TRBD1 (6 bases). Germline values: CDR1 LNHDA, CDR2 SQIVND (reference sequence). CDR3 length: 15 amino acids. The V end was cut by 0 bases, the J end by 0 bases, with 9 bases between. The CDR3 loop is CASSIEQGASYEQYF. The CDR3 DNA reads as TGTGCCAGTAGTATAGAACAGGGAGCCTCCTACGAGCAGTACTTC.

The chain is built from TRBV18 and TRBJ1-2; 11 nucleotides agree with TRBD1. Trimming at V came to 0 bases and at J to 0 bases, leaving 6 bases not matched to a gene. Germline assignment: CDR1 KGHSH and CDR2 LQKENI. This CDR3 spans 18 amino acids. CDR3 DNA sequence: TGTGCCAGCTCACCACCGAGGACAGGGGGCGCCCCTAACTATGGCTACACCTTC. As protein: CASSPPRTGGAPNYGYTF.

The J gene is TRBJ2-4, the V gene TRBV6-1; D remains ambiguous. CDR1 and CDR2 (germline): MNHNS, SASEGT. The V and J ends lost 1 base and 1 base respectively, with 11 bases between them. The CDR3 has 16 amino acids. CDR3 sequence (DNA): TGTGCCAGCAGTGAAGAGGCCTACAAGGCCAAAAACATTCAGTACTTC. This gives the protein CASSEEAYKAKNIQYF.

The CDR3 is CASSLDRSSYNEQFF. The CDR3 nucleotides read TGTGCCAGCAGCCTCGACAGGTCCTCCTACAATGAGCAGTTCTTC. The chain combines TRBV2 with TRBJ2-1; D is perhaps TRBD1 (6 bases). Per the germline V gene, CDR1 is SNHLY and CDR2 is FYNNEI. V was clipped by 6 bases and J by 0 bases, with 12 bases between them. The CDR3 extends over 15 amino acids.

The rearrangement links TRBV2 to TRBJ1-1; 8 bases are a match to TRBD1. Trimming took 5 bases from V and 5 from J; bases not matched to a gene: 7. The germline gives CDR1 SNHLY, CDR2 FYNNEI. The CDR3 has 14 residues. The CDR3 DNA follows: TGTGCCAGCAGTTCCACAGGGGGTGGGACTGAAGCTTTCTTT. Its translation is CASSSTGGGTEAFF.

This clone was counted only a few times. CDR3 in DNA: TGTGCCAGCAGCCTCTCAACGGCCAGGAATGGCTACACCTTC. It yields the protein CASSLSTARNGYTF. The J gene is TRBJ1-2, the V gene TRBV7-9; D is undetermined. CDR1 is SEHNR, CDR2 FQNEAQ, per germline (reference sequence). Trimming took 5 bases from V and 6 from J, leaving 16 bases between them. The CDR3 consists of 14 residues.

The chain recombines TRBV5-1 with TRBJ2-2; D is uncertain. V was pared by 5 bases and J by 0 bases, with 8 bases between. The CDR3 sequence is 14 residues long. Looked up from germline, CDR1 is SGHRS and CDR2 is YFSETQ. The CDR3 DNA is TGCGCCAGCAGAGAGGCAGCGAACACCGGGGAGCTGTTTTTT. Translating gives CASREAANTGELFF.